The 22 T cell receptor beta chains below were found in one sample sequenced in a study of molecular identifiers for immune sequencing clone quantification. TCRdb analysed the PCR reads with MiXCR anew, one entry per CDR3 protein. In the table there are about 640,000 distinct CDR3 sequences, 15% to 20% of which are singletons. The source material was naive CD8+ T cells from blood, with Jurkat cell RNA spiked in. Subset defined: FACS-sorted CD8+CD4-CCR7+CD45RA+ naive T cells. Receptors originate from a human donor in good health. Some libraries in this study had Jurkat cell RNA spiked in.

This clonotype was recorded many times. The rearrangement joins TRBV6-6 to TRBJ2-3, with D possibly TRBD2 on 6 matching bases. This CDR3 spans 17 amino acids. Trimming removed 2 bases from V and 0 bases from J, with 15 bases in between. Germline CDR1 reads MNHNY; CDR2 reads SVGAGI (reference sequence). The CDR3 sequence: CASSYPPGVGSTDTQYF. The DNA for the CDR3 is TGTGCCAGCAGTTACCCCCCGGGGGTGGGAAGCACAGATACGCAGTATTTT.

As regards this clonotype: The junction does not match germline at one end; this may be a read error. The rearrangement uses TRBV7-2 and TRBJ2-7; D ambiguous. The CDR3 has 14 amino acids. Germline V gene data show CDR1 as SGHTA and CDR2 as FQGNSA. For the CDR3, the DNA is TGTGCCAGCAGCTTAATGTACGGAACCTACGAGCAGCACTTC. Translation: CASSLMYGTYEQHF.

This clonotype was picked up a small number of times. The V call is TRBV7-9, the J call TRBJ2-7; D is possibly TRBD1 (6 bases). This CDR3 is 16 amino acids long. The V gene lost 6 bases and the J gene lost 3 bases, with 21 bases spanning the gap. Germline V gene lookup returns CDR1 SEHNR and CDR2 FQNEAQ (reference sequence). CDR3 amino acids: CASSSYPTQGIYEQYF. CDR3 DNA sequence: TGTGCCAGCAGTAGCTACCCCACGCAGGGGATCTACGAGCAGTACTTC. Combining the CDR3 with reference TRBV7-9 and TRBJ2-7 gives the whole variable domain DTGVSQNPRHKITKRGQNVTFRCDPISEHNRLYWYRQTLGQGPEFLTYFQNEAQLEKSRLLSDRFSAERPKGSFSTLEIQRTEQGDSAMYLCASSSYPTQGIYEQYFGPGTRLTVT.

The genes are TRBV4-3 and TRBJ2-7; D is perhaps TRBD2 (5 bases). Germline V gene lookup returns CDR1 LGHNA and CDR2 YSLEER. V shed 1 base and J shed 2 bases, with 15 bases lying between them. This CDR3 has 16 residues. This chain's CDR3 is CASSQVSGEITYEQYF. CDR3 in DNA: TGCGCCAGCAGCCAAGTCTCCGGGGAGATCACCTACGAGCAGTACTTC.

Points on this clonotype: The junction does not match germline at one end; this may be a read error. The CDR3 DNA reads TGCGGCGTTGAACTAGCGGATACCTACAATGAGCAGTTCTTC. Amino acids: CGVELADTYNEQFF. J is TRBJ2-1 and V is TRBV29-1, with 8 bases matching TRBD2. This CDR3 contains 14 residues. CDR1 and CDR2 from the germline V gene are SQVTM and ANQGSEA.

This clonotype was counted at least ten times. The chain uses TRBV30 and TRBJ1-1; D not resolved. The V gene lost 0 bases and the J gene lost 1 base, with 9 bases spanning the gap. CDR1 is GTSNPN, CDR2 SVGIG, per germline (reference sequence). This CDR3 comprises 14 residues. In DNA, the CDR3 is TGTGCCTGGAGTGTAGGGCAGCAGAACACTGAAGCTTTCTTT. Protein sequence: CAWSVGQQNTEAFF.

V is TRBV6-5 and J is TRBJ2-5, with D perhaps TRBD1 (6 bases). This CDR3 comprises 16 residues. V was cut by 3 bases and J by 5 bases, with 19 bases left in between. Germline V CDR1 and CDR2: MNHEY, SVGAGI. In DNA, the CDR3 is TGTGCCAGCAGTTATGTTCCCGGGACAAGGGGGGAGACCCAGTACTTC. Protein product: CASSYVPGTRGETQYF.

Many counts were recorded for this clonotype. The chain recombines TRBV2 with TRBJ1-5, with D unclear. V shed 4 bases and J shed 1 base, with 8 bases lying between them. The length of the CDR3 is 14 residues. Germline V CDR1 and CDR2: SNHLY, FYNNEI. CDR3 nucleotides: TGTGCCAGCAGTGCCGGCCCGAGCAATCAGCCCCAGCATTTT. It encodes CASSAGPSNQPQHF.

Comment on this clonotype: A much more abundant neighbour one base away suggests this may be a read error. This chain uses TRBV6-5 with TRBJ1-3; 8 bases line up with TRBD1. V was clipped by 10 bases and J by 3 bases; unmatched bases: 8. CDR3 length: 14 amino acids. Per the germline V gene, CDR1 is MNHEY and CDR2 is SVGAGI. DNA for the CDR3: TGTGCCATCAGGGACAGGACCGGTGGAAACACCATATATTTT. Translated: CAIRDRTGGNTIYF.

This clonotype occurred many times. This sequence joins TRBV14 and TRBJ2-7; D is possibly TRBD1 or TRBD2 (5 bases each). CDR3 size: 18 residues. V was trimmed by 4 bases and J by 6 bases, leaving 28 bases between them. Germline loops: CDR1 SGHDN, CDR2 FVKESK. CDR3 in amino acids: CASSPEGYGRVGLSEQYF. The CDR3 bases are TGTGCCAGCAGCCCCGAAGGGTATGGCAGGGTAGGACTGAGCGAGCAGTACTTC.

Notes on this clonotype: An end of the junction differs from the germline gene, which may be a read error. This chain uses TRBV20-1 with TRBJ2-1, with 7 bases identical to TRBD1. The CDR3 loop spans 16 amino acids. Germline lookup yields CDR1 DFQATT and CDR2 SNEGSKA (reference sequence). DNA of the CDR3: TGCAGTGCTAGAGATCCGCAGGGGGTATCCTACAATGGGCAGTTCTTC. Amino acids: CSARDPQGVSYNGQFF.

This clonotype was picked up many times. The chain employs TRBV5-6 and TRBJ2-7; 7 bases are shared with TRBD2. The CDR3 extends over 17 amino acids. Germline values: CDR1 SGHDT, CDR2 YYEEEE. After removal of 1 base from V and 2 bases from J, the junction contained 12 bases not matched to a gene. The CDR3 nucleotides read TGTGCCAGCAGCTTGCTGGGGCCTAGCGGCCACGCCTACGAGCAGTACTTC. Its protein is CASSLLGPSGHAYEQYF.

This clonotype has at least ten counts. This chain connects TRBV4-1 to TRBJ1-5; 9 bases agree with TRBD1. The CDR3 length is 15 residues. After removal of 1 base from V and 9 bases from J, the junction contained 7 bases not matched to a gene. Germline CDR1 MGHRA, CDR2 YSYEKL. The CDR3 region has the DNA TGCGCCAGCAGCCAAGGCGGGGGACAGGGACCGCCCCAGCATTTT. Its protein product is CASSQGGGQGPPQHF.

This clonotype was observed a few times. As DNA, the CDR3 is TGTGCCAGCAGCCAAAGAGTCGGGGGGATAAGCACAGATACGCAGTATTTT. Residues: CASSQRVGGISTDTQYF. The chain uses TRBV3-1 and TRBJ2-3; TRBD2 aligns across 7 bases. The germline V gene encodes CDR1 LGHDT and CDR2 YNNKEL (reference sequence). This CDR3 is 17 amino acids long. J was trimmed by 0 bases and V by 2 bases; bases with no gene match: 8.

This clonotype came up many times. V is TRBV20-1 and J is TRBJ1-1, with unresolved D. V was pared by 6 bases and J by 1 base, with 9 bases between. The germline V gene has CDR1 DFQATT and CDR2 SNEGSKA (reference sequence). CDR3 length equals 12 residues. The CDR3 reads CSAYPQNTEAFF. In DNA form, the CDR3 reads TGCAGTGCCTACCCCCAGAACACTGAAGCTTTCTTT.

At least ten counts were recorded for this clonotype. CDR3 loop: CSAHGGYRETQYF. CDR3 nucleotide sequence: TGCAGTGCCCACGGTGGATATCGGGAGACCCAGTACTTC. The chain joins TRBV20-1 to TRBJ2-5, with D unclear. The CDR3 extends over 13 amino acids. Trimming cost V 6 bases and J 5 bases, with 16 bases left between them. Germline loops: CDR1 DFQATT, CDR2 SNEGSKA (reference sequence).

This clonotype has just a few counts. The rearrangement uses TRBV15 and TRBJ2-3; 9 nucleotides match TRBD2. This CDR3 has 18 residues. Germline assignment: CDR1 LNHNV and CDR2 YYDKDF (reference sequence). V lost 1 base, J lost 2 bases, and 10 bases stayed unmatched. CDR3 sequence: CATSRVLPRGGDTDTQYF. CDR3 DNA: TGTGCCACCAGCAGAGTCCTCCCGCGGGGGGGCGACACAGATACGCAGTATTTT. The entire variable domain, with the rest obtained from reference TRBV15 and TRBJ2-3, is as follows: DAMVIQNPRYQVTQFGKPVTLSCSQTLNHNVMYWYQQKSSQAPKLLFHYYDKDFNNEADTPDNFQSRRPNTSFCFLDIRSPGLGDTAMYLCATSRVLPRGGDTDTQYFGPGTRLTVL.

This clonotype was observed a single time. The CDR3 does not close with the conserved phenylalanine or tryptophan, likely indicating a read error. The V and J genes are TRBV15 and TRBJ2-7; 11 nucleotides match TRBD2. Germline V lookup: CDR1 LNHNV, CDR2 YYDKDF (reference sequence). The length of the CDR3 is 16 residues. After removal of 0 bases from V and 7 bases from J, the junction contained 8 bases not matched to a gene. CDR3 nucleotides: TGTGCCACCAGCAGAGAGGGGTCCGGGACTAGCGGAGAGCAGTACCTC. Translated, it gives CATSREGSGTSGEQYL.

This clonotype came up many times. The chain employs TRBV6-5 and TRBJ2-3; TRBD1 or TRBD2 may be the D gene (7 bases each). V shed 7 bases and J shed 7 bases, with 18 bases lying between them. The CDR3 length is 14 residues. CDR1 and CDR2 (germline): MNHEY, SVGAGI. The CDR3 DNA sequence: TGTGCCAGCAACCCAGGGGGGGCGCGGCATACGCAGTATTTT. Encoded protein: CASNPGGARHTQYF.

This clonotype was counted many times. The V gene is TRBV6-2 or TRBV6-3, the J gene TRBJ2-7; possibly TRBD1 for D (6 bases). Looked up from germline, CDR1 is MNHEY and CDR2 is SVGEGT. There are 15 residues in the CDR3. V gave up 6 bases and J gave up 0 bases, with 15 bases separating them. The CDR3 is CASRKDVQGSYEQYF. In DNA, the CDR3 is TGTGCCAGCAGAAAAGATGTACAGGGCTCCTACGAGCAGTACTTC.

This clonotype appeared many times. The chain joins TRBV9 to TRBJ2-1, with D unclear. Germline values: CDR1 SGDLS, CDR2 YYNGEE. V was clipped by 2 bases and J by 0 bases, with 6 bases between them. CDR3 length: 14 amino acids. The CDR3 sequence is CASSVTVSYNEQFF. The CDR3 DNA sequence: TGTGCCAGCAGCGTTACGGTCTCCTACAATGAGCAGTTCTTC.

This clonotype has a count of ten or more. The CDR3 DNA is TGTGCCAGCAGGCCGGGCGCGGGCAATCAGCCCCAGCATTTT. Protein: CASRPGAGNQPQHF. The chain carries TRBV7-9 and TRBJ1-5; D remains ambiguous. Germline V lookup: CDR1 SEHNR, CDR2 FQNEAQ (reference sequence). The V and J ends lost 6 bases and 2 bases respectively, with 11 bases between them. The CDR3 consists of 14 residues.